This TCR beta chain stems from a study of beta chain features in type 1 diabetes. At the level of the study: Taken together, all samples contributed some 100 million examined sorted cells.

Purities over 95% were achieved in all sorted populations. Isolated RNA was reverse transcribed in full, so expressed TCRB transcripts were sequenced. Regulatory, naive and central memory T cell samples averaged around 3.9 million reads. Clones were sequenced by immunoSEQ multiplex PCR, and TCRdb holds only the in-frame ones, with some missing. The table includes some 400,000 clones, about 15% detected once. The study, taken as a whole, reports: Any HLA type influence on TCRB rearrangement was left unresolved here.

A few counts support this clone. Its antigen is undetermined. The V end lost 4 bases, the J end lost 6 bases, and 14 bases lay between the germline ends. CDR1 is SGHRS and CDR2 is YFSETQ in the germline V gene. The CDR3 loop spans 13 amino acids. What was sequenced was naive CD4+ T cells from blood. The source of this sequence is a woman aged 18-35 years in good health. The chain combines TRBV5-1 with TRBJ2-7; maybe TRBD1 (5 bases). The CDR3 DNA sequence: TGCGCCAGCAGCCCCGCAGGGATGGGCGAGCAGTACTTC. Translating gives CASSPAGMGEQYF.